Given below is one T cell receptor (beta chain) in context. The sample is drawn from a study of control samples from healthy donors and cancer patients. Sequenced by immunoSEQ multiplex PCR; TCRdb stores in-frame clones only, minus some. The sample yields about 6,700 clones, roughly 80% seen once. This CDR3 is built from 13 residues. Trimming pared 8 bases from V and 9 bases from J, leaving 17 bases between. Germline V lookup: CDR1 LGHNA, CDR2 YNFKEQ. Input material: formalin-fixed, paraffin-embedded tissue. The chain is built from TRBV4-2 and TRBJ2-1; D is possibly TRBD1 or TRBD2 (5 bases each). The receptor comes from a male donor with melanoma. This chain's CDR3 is CASGPGTSGEQFF. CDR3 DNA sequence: TGTGCCAGCGGGCCGGGGACCTCCGGTGAGCAGTTCTTC.